The 25 T cell receptor beta chains below come from one sample, sequenced in a study of blood T cell repertoires in COVID-19. Here immunoSEQ multiplex PCR was the method, and the copy in TCRdb shows in-frame clones only, minus some. The sample records around 75,000 clones, 90% being singletons. Specimen: peripheral blood. All receptors derive from a man in his fifties with acute or convalescent COVID-19.

As to this clone: A read error may produce the germline difference seen at one junction end. V gene TRBV19 combines with J gene TRBJ2-1, with 8 bases identical to TRBD2. The CDR3 covers 13 residues. Germline CDR1 LNHDA, CDR2 SQIVND (reference sequence). CDR3 sequence (DNA): TGTGCCAGTAGTATGGGGACTAGTGTTTCATTGGTCTTC. Residues: CASSMGTSVSLVF.

The CDR3 DNA follows: TGTGCCAGCAGGGGACAAAAAGGCTATAATTCACCCCTCCACTTT. This translates into CASRGQKGYNSPLHF. The gene calls are TRBV6-5 and TRBJ1-6; TRBD1 might be the D (6 bases). V dropped 6 bases and J dropped 3 bases, with 12 bases sitting between them. Per germline, CDR1 MNHEY and CDR2 SVGAGI. The CDR3 has 15 residues.

The chain combines TRBV27 with TRBJ1-6; tentatively, D is TRBD1 (6 bases). CDR1 MNHEY and CDR2 SMNVEV come from the germline V gene (reference sequence). The CDR3 loop spans 17 amino acids. Trimming left V 3 bases short and J 0 bases short, with 12 bases between. The CDR3 bases are TGTGCCAGCAGTTTGTTCGGACAGAGCTCCTATAATTCACCCCTCCACTTT. Amino acid sequence: CASSLFGQSSYNSPLHF.

V gene TRBV18 combines with J gene TRBJ2-1, with 9 bases lining up with TRBD1. Per the germline V gene, CDR1 is KGHSH and CDR2 is LQKENI. The CDR3 is made up of 15 amino acids. V shed 3 bases and J 3 bases; nucleotides not matched to a gene: 3. DNA for the CDR3: TGTGCCAGCTCACCGCGACAGGGGGTCTACAATGAGCAGTTCTTC. The encoded protein is CASSPRQGVYNEQFF.

The table lists this clone with a count of one. V usage is TRBV20-1 and J usage is TRBJ2-1; 8 bases align to TRBD1. CDR1 is DFQATT and CDR2 is SNEGSKA in the germline V gene (reference sequence). CDR3 length: 15 amino acids. Trimming took 3 bases from V and 7 from J; bases not matched to a gene: 11. CDR3 sequence (DNA): TGCAGTGCTAGTCAGGGGCAGGGGGCTGGGAATGAGCAGTTCTTC. It yields the protein CSASQGQGAGNEQFF.

The chain combines TRBV12-3 or TRBV12-4 with TRBJ1-6; possible D gene TRBD1, 6 bases. CDR3 length: 13 residues. V gave up 9 bases and J gave up 8 bases, with 14 bases separating them. CDR3 sequence reads: CASRTDLDSPLHF. Written as DNA, the CDR3 is TGTGCCAGTCGGACAGATCTAGATTCACCCCTCCACTTT.

This chain uses TRBV30 with TRBJ1-1; 7 bases map to TRBD1. CDR1 GTSNPN and CDR2 SVGIG come from the germline V gene (reference sequence). After removal of 4 bases from V and 0 bases from J, the junction contained 8 bases not matched to a gene. CDR3 length: 15 residues. This CDR3 reads CAWKPADRVNTEAFF. CDR3 nucleotides: TGTGCCTGGAAACCTGCAGACAGGGTGAACACTGAAGCTTTCTTT.

The table lists this clone with a few counts. This sequence joins TRBV5-1 and TRBJ2-2, with D tentatively TRBD2 (6 bases). V was pared by 0 bases and J by 2 bases, with 8 bases between. Looked up from germline, CDR1 is SGHRS and CDR2 is YFSETQ. This CDR3 is built from 15 residues. The CDR3 nucleotides read TGCGCCAGCAGCTTGGGGGACTTAAACACCGGGGAGCTGTTTTTT. Its translation is CASSLGDLNTGELFF.

The V and J genes are TRBV6-5 and TRBJ2-3; D uncertain. V was trimmed by 7 bases and J by 3 bases, leaving 17 bases between them. CDR1 is MNHEY, CDR2 SVGAGI, per germline. The CDR3 runs to 15 residues. CDR3 DNA sequence: TGTGCCAGCAAGTCTTTCCCGGGTAGTACAGATACGCAGTATTTT. Encoded protein: CASKSFPGSTDTQYF.

This clone appeared once. The V call is TRBV3-1 (or the pseudogene TRBV3-2), the J call TRBJ2-2, with 7 positions matching TRBD2. Trimming cost V 8 bases and J 6 bases; bases outside gene matches: 12. CDR3 length equals 15 residues. CDR1 and CDR2 (germline): LGHDT, YNNKEL (reference sequence). The CDR3, as DNA: TGTGCCAGCGAGCTTGGCGGGAGCATCGCCGGGGAGCTGTTTTTT. Translated, it gives CASELGGSIAGELFF.

The J gene is TRBJ1-1, the V gene TRBV5-1; unclear D gene. Trimming pared 1 base from V and 1 base from J, leaving 26 bases between. CDR1 and CDR2 (germline): SGHRS, YFSETQ. This CDR3 has 20 residues. CDR3 DNA: TGCGCCAGCAGCTTGTGGAAAGGGAGGGATGTGGACGGTAAGAACACTGAAGCTTTCTTT. Translating it yields CASSLWKGRDVDGKNTEAFF.

V usage is TRBV27 and J usage is TRBJ2-3; 9 nucleotides align to TRBD2. In germline, CDR1 is MNHEY, CDR2 SMNVEV (reference sequence). Germline trimming cut 10 bases from V and 4 bases from J; bases unmatched to any gene: 12. CDR3 length: 15 residues. The CDR3 DNA reads as TGTGCCACCAACTTCGTTAGCGGGAGTCCAGATACGCAGTATTTT. This translates into CATNFVSGSPDTQYF.

This chain joins TRBV6-4 and TRBJ1-1, with 7 bases identical to TRBD1. Germline V gene lookup returns CDR1 MRHNA and CDR2 SNTAGT. This CDR3 has 14 residues. J was trimmed by 12 bases and V by 2 bases; bases with no gene match: 12. The CDR3 DNA reads as TGTGCCAGCAGTGACGGCACGGCAGGGGGTATGACTTTCTTT. It encodes CASSDGTAGGMTFF.

V usage is TRBV18 and J usage is TRBJ2-1; 8 bases map to TRBD1. Germline CDR1 is KGHSH and CDR2 is LQKENI. V lost 2 bases and J lost 4; bases outside the gene matches: 4. The CDR3 extends over 15 amino acids. DNA for the CDR3: TGTGCCAGCTCACCAATACAGGGGGGATACAATGAGCAGTTCTTC. This sequence encodes CASSPIQGGYNEQFF.

This rearrangement joins TRBV10-3 to TRBJ2-6, with 7 bases aligning to TRBD1. V gave up 2 bases and J gave up 0 bases; unmatched junction bases: 4. The CDR3 extends over 17 amino acids. Germline V gene sequence: CDR1 ENHRY, CDR2 SYGVKD. CDR3 sequence: CAISEGGQLSGANVLTF. Written as DNA, the CDR3 is TGTGCCATCAGTGAGGGGGGACAGCTCTCTGGGGCCAACGTCCTGACTTTC.

The chain joins TRBV7-9 to TRBJ2-3; 10 nucleotides match TRBD1. The CDR3 runs 15 residues. The ends lost 3 bases at V and 2 bases at J; junction bases unmatched: 2. From germline, CDR1 is SEHNR and CDR2 FQNEAQ (reference sequence). CDR3 region: CASSFGQGDTDTQYF. The DNA of the CDR3 is TGTGCCAGCAGCTTTGGACAGGGGGACACAGATACGCAGTATTTT.

As regards this clone: Other nucleotide sequences from this sample produce the same CDR3. The chain uses TRBV28 and TRBJ2-3, with a weak D call TRBD2 (6 bases). V dropped 7 bases and J dropped 2 bases, with 7 bases sitting between them. This CDR3 is 12 amino acids long. From germline, CDR1 is MDHEN and CDR2 SYDVKM. As DNA, the CDR3 is TGTGCCAGCACGGGGGACACAGATACGCAGTATTTT. Protein product: CASTGDTDTQYF.

The rearrangement uses TRBV11-3 and TRBJ2-5, with 11 bases fitting TRBD1. The CDR3 spans 16 residues. Germline lookup yields CDR1 SGHNT and CDR2 YENEEA. Unmatched junction bases numbered 5, after V lost 3 bases and J lost 2 bases. CDR3 DNA sequence: TGTGCCAGCAGCTTCTCCGGGACAGGGGGTCAAGAGACCCAGTACTTC. As protein: CASSFSGTGGQETQYF.

V is TRBV5-8 and J is TRBJ2-2, with 7 bases lining up with TRBD1. The germline V gene has CDR1 SGHTS and CDR2 YDEGEE. This CDR3 is built from 16 residues. V was pared by 4 bases and J by 0 bases, with 6 bases of the junction left unmatched. As DNA, the CDR3 is TGTGCCAGCAGCGCAGGTCAGGGGGCGAACACCGGGGAGCTGTTTTTT. Encoded protein: CASSAGQGANTGELFF.

The rearrangement joins TRBV9 to TRBJ2-1, with D possibly TRBD2 on 5 matching bases. Germline values: CDR1 SGDLS, CDR2 YYNGEE. V was cut by 0 bases and J by 4 bases, with 11 bases left in between. This CDR3 region has 15 residues. Written as DNA, the CDR3 is TGTGCCAGCAGCGTAGATCGCGGGCGGTACAATGAGCAGTTCTTC. The encoded protein is CASSVDRGRYNEQFF.

This clone was detected once. The chain is built from TRBV6-5 and TRBJ1-4; D gene unclear. The germline gives CDR1 MNHEY, CDR2 SVGAGI. V was cut by 7 bases and J by 5 bases, with 17 bases left in between. The CDR3 contains 15 residues. CDR3 amino acids: CASKPETNSNEKLFF. CDR3 nucleotide sequence: TGTGCCAGCAAGCCTGAGACAAACTCCAATGAAAAACTGTTTTTT.

This rearrangement joins TRBV7-6 to TRBJ2-2, with 11 nucleotides matching TRBD2. V lost 5 bases to trimming and J lost 1 base; unmatched junction nucleotides: 3. This CDR3 is 16 amino acids long. Looked up from germline, CDR1 is SGHVS and CDR2 is FNYEAQ. The CDR3 DNA sequence: TGTGCCAGCAGCCTCGGACTAGCGGGGAACACCGGGGAGCTGTTTTTT. Amino acids: CASSLGLAGNTGELFF.

The rearrangement uses TRBV2 and TRBJ1-5; possibly TRBD1 for D (6 bases). Germline V gives CDR1 SNHLY, CDR2 FYNNEI. The V gene lost 5 bases and the J gene lost 0 bases, with 8 bases spanning the gap. This CDR3 comprises 14 residues. CDR3 sequence: CASSRGGSNQPQHF. CDR3 coding DNA: TGTGCCAGCAGTCGAGGGGGTAGCAATCAGCCCCAGCATTTT. The variable domain in full, completed from reference TRBV2 and TRBJ1-5, reads EPEVTQTPSHQVTQMGQEVILRCVPISNHLYFYWYRQILGQKVEFLVSFYNNEISEKSEIFDDQFSVERPDGSNFTLKIRSTKLEDSAMYFCASSRGGSNQPQHFGDGTRLSIL.

The chain uses TRBV9 and TRBJ2-7, with D possibly matching TRBD1 (5 bases). CDR3 length: 13 residues. Germline CDR1 is SGDLS and CDR2 is YYNGEE. Trimming took off 4 bases at V and 7 bases at J, with 15 bases between the two ends. The CDR3 DNA is TGTGCCAGCAGCTCTGGCAGGGTCAGGGAGCAGTACTTC. This codes for CASSSGRVREQYF.

The V and J genes are TRBV5-1 and TRBJ2-7; TRBD2 aligns across 12 bases. The germline V gene has CDR1 SGHRS and CDR2 YFSETQ. There are 16 residues in the CDR3. Unmatched junction bases numbered 12, after V lost 4 bases and J lost 7 bases. The CDR3 DNA follows: TGCGCCAGCAGCCCACGGACTAGCGGGAATGGGGGAGAGCAGTACTTC. It translates to CASSPRTSGNGGEQYF.